The 14 T cell receptor beta chains presented below share a single source sample, sequenced in a study of early T cells in non-severe SARS-CoV-2 infection. Using its own MiXCR run on the 5' RACE reads, TCRdb lists one record per CDR3 protein. This sample yields around 80,000 distinct CDR3 sequences, of which roughly 15% are seen a single time; 1.4% belongs to the top ten. The source material was whole blood. Receptors were obtained from an adult who was a healthcare worker with PCR-confirmed SARS-CoV-2 infection or an uninfected control (not recorded which).

This clonotype was detected only a few times. The V and J genes are TRBV5-1 and TRBJ2-2, with D unclear. The CDR3 contains 13 residues. The germline CDR1 and CDR2 sequences are SGHRS and YFSETQ. With 2 bases removed from V and 1 base from J, the gap between germline ends came to 3 bases. In DNA, the CDR3 is TGCGCCAGCAGCTTCCGGAACACCGGGGAGCTGTTTTTT. Its translation: CASSFRNTGELFF.

This clonotype appeared a single time. The chain recombines TRBV7-2 with TRBJ2-5; TRBD2 might be the D (6 bases). Trimming took off 2 bases at V and 5 bases at J, with 15 bases between the two ends. Germline CDR1 SGHTA, CDR2 FQGNSA. The CDR3 totals 15 residues. CDR3 bases: TGTGCCAGCAGCTTATCATTCGGGAGCCGGGAGACCCAGTACTTC. This sequence encodes CASSLSFGSRETQYF.

Comment on this clonotype: This may be a read error: a much more frequent sequence differs by one nucleotide. Since the CDR3 does not end with the conserved phenylalanine or tryptophan, this likely comes from a read error. V and J are TRBV18 and TRBJ2-7; 9 bases map to TRBD1. CDR3 length: 15 amino acids. The V gene end was trimmed by 5 bases and the J gene end by 7 bases; junction bases not matched to a gene: 12. Germline-derived CDR1 and CDR2 are KGHSH and LQKENI. This CDR3 reads CASSNQQGAREEQYL. The CDR3 region has the DNA TGTGCCAGCTCAAACCAACAGGGGGCGCGAGAAGAGCAGTACTTA.

This clonotype was counted a few times. V is TRBV7-9 and J is TRBJ2-5, with D maybe TRBD2 (6 bases). Trimming stripped 5 bases from V and 5 bases from J, with 15 bases between. CDR1 is SEHNR and CDR2 is FQNEAQ in the germline V gene (reference sequence). The CDR3 loop spans 14 amino acids. The CDR3 DNA sequence: TGTGCCAGCAGCAACCGCGGAGGGCTGGAGACCCAGTACTTC. Translating gives CASSNRGGLETQYF.

This clonotype was counted ten times or more. The chain carries TRBV3-2 and TRBJ1-1; the listed D gene, TRBD1, was not tested against the DNA. TRBV3-2 is given as a pseudogene. The CDR3 is 14 amino acids. CDR3 sequence (DNA): TGTGCCAGCAGCCAACGAACAGGGTCCACTGAAGCTTTCTTT. This gives the protein CASSQRTGSTEAFF.

The V call is TRBV20-1, the J call TRBJ2-3; TRBD2 matches at 8 bases. This CDR3 is built from 13 residues. Looked up from germline, CDR1 is DFQATT and CDR2 is SNEGSKA (reference sequence). V trimming: 6 bases; J trimming: 1 base; junction bases outside the gene matches: 3. CDR3 in DNA: TGCAGTGCCACGGGGGGGGGCACAGATACGCAGTATTTT. Protein product: CSATGGGTDTQYF.

This clonotype was picked up one time. The rearrangement joins TRBV6-1 to TRBJ1-1, with D hard to call. V lost 2 bases and J lost 8, with 12 bases in between. Germline V gene sequence: CDR1 MNHNS, CDR2 SASEGT. This CDR3 has 13 amino acids. CDR3 residues: CASSETFSVEAFF. CDR3 DNA sequence: TGTGCCAGCAGTGAAACGTTCAGCGTAGAAGCTTTCTTT.

This clonotype was seen ten or more times. CDR3 in DNA: TGTGCCAGCAGCGCCGGACAGCTCACAGATACGCAGTATTTT. Its protein product is CASSAGQLTDTQYF. The V and J genes are TRBV9 and TRBJ2-3; a possible D gene is TRBD1 (6 bases). The length of the CDR3 is 14 residues. Germline-derived CDR1 and CDR2 are SGDLS and YYNGEE. V gave up 3 bases and J gave up 2 bases, with 10 bases separating them.

This clonotype was observed a few times. This chain links TRBV27 with TRBJ1-3; a possible D gene is TRBD1 (6 bases). Looked up from germline, CDR1 is MNHEY and CDR2 is SMNVEV (reference sequence). The CDR3 is made up of 13 amino acids. Trimming removed 10 bases from V and 0 bases from J, with 10 bases in between. The CDR3 nucleotides read TGTGCCACCCAGGACAGCTCTGGAAACACCATATATTTT. Its protein is CATQDSSGNTIYF.

This chain joins TRBV7-2 and TRBJ2-3; TRBD2 matches 10 bases. Germline V lookup: CDR1 SGHTA, CDR2 FQGNSA. The CDR3 is 15 residues long. J gave up 4 bases and V 5 bases, and 6 bases lay outside the gene matches. CDR3 in DNA: TGTGCCAGCAGCCCGGGACTAGCGAACTCAGATACGCAGTATTTT. It encodes CASSPGLANSDTQYF.

The V and J genes are TRBV11-2 and TRBJ2-5, with 7 bases lining up with TRBD1. The CDR3 runs 14 residues. J gave up 4 bases and V 5 bases, and 7 bases lay outside the gene matches. Germline CDR1 is SGHAT and CDR2 is FQNNGV. The CDR3 protein is CASSKNPGGETQYF. DNA for the CDR3: TGTGCCAGCAGCAAAAATCCAGGGGGAGAGACCCAGTACTTC.

This rearrangement joins TRBV6-6 to TRBJ1-4; 7 positions agree with TRBD1. The CDR3 length is 12 residues. Germline values: CDR1 MNHNY, CDR2 SVGAGI (reference sequence). Unmatched junction bases numbered 2, after V lost 8 bases and J lost 5 bases. CDR3 sequence (DNA): TGTGCCAGCGCGGACAGGAATGAAAAACTGTTTTTT. Its protein is CASADRNEKLFF.

The chain uses TRBV5-6 and TRBJ2-1; D gene unclear. The CDR3 consists of 12 residues. The V and J ends lost 0 bases and 10 bases respectively, with 8 bases between them. Germline CDR1 and CDR2: SGHDT and YYEEEE. CDR3: CASSLGAVEQFF. In DNA, the CDR3 is TGTGCCAGCAGCTTGGGTGCAGTGGAGCAGTTCTTC.

The chain uses TRBV27 and TRBJ1-2; D is unresolved. Germline V gene sequence: CDR1 MNHEY, CDR2 SMNVEV (reference sequence). The CDR3 extends over 11 amino acids. Trimming shortened V by 10 bases and J by 8 bases, and 14 bases separated the two germline ends. The CDR3 sequence is CATSSWFGYTF. CDR3 bases: TGTGCCACCTCTTCTTGGTTCGGCTACACCTTC.